Shown below are 7 T cell receptor beta chains from a single sample sequenced in a study of cytomegalovirus exposure and HLA in healthy donors. PCR primers comprised 60 Vbeta and 13 Jbeta primers. Sequencing was performed with immunoSEQ multiplex PCR; in TCRdb, only in-frame clones are kept and a portion is missing. The sample has roughly 190,000 clones; approximately 83% are singletons. Material for sequencing was PBMCs. Source of these receptors: a woman in her fifties or sixties in good health and CMV-seropositive.

CDR3 amino acids: CASGLVTSGALNEQFF. Written as DNA, the CDR3 is TGTGCTAGTGGTCTCGTGACTAGCGGGGCGTTGAATGAGCAGTTCTTC. The J gene is TRBJ2-1, the V gene TRBV12-5, with 11 bases lining up with TRBD2. V lost 5 bases and J lost 7; bases outside the gene matches: 10. The CDR3 runs 16 residues. CDR1 and CDR2 from the germline V gene are LGHNT and FRNRAP.

The rearrangement uses TRBV6-5 and TRBJ2-3, with D possibly TRBD2 on 7 matching bases. This CDR3 contains 13 residues. In germline, CDR1 is MNHEY, CDR2 SVGAGI. V lost 7 bases to trimming and J lost 4 bases, with 12 bases between them. CDR3 sequence reads: CASNTGGPDTQYF. DNA for the CDR3: TGTGCCAGCAACACGGGGGGCCCAGATACGCAGTATTTT.

There are a few counts of this clone. The gene calls are TRBV28 and TRBJ2-7, with TRBD1 matching 11 bases. The V gene's germline CDR1 is MDHEN and CDR2 SYDVKM. With 3 bases clipped from V and 5 bases from J, the junction kept 9 bases outside the gene matches. The CDR3 is 16 amino acids. CDR3 loop: CASSLGGQGVPHEQYF. DNA of the CDR3: TGTGCCAGCAGTTTGGGGGGACAGGGGGTTCCCCACGAGCAGTACTTC.

This chain links TRBV9 with TRBJ1-4, with unresolved D. With 3 bases removed from V and 8 bases from J, the gap between germline ends came to 17 bases. The CDR3 contains 15 residues. From germline, CDR1 is SGDLS and CDR2 YYNGEE. This CDR3 reads CASSGRLANSEKLFF. The CDR3 coding sequence is TGTGCCAGCAGCGGACGGCTCGCTAACAGCGAAAAACTGTTTTTT.

The chain carries TRBV9 and TRBJ2-5; TRBD2 might be the D (6 bases). The CDR3 spans 13 residues. V lost 6 bases to trimming and J lost 9 bases, with 18 bases between them. CDR1 and CDR2 (germline): SGDLS, YYNGEE. The CDR3 sequence: CASKTRAWEAQYF. As DNA, the CDR3 is TGTGCCAGCAAAACGAGGGCTTGGGAGGCCCAGTACTTC.

V gene TRBV4-1 combines with J gene TRBJ1-5; 8 positions agree with TRBD1. CDR1 is MGHRA, CDR2 YSYEKL, per germline. This CDR3 spans 16 amino acids. The V gene end was trimmed by 5 bases and the J gene end by 4 bases; junction bases not matched to a gene: 10. The CDR3 DNA reads as TGCGCCAGCAGCTACCTGGGGCAGGGGGCGAATCAGCCCCAGCATTTT. This codes for CASSYLGQGANQPQHF.

The V gene is TRBV30, the J gene TRBJ1-6, with 10 nucleotides matching TRBD1. This CDR3 spans 13 amino acids. The germline CDR1 and CDR2 sequences are GTSNPN and SVGIG (reference sequence). J gave up 9 bases and V 3 bases, and 2 bases lay outside the gene matches. In DNA, the CDR3 is TGTGCCTGGAGGGGGACAGGGGTTTCACCCCTCCACTTT. Its translation: CAWRGTGVSPLHF.